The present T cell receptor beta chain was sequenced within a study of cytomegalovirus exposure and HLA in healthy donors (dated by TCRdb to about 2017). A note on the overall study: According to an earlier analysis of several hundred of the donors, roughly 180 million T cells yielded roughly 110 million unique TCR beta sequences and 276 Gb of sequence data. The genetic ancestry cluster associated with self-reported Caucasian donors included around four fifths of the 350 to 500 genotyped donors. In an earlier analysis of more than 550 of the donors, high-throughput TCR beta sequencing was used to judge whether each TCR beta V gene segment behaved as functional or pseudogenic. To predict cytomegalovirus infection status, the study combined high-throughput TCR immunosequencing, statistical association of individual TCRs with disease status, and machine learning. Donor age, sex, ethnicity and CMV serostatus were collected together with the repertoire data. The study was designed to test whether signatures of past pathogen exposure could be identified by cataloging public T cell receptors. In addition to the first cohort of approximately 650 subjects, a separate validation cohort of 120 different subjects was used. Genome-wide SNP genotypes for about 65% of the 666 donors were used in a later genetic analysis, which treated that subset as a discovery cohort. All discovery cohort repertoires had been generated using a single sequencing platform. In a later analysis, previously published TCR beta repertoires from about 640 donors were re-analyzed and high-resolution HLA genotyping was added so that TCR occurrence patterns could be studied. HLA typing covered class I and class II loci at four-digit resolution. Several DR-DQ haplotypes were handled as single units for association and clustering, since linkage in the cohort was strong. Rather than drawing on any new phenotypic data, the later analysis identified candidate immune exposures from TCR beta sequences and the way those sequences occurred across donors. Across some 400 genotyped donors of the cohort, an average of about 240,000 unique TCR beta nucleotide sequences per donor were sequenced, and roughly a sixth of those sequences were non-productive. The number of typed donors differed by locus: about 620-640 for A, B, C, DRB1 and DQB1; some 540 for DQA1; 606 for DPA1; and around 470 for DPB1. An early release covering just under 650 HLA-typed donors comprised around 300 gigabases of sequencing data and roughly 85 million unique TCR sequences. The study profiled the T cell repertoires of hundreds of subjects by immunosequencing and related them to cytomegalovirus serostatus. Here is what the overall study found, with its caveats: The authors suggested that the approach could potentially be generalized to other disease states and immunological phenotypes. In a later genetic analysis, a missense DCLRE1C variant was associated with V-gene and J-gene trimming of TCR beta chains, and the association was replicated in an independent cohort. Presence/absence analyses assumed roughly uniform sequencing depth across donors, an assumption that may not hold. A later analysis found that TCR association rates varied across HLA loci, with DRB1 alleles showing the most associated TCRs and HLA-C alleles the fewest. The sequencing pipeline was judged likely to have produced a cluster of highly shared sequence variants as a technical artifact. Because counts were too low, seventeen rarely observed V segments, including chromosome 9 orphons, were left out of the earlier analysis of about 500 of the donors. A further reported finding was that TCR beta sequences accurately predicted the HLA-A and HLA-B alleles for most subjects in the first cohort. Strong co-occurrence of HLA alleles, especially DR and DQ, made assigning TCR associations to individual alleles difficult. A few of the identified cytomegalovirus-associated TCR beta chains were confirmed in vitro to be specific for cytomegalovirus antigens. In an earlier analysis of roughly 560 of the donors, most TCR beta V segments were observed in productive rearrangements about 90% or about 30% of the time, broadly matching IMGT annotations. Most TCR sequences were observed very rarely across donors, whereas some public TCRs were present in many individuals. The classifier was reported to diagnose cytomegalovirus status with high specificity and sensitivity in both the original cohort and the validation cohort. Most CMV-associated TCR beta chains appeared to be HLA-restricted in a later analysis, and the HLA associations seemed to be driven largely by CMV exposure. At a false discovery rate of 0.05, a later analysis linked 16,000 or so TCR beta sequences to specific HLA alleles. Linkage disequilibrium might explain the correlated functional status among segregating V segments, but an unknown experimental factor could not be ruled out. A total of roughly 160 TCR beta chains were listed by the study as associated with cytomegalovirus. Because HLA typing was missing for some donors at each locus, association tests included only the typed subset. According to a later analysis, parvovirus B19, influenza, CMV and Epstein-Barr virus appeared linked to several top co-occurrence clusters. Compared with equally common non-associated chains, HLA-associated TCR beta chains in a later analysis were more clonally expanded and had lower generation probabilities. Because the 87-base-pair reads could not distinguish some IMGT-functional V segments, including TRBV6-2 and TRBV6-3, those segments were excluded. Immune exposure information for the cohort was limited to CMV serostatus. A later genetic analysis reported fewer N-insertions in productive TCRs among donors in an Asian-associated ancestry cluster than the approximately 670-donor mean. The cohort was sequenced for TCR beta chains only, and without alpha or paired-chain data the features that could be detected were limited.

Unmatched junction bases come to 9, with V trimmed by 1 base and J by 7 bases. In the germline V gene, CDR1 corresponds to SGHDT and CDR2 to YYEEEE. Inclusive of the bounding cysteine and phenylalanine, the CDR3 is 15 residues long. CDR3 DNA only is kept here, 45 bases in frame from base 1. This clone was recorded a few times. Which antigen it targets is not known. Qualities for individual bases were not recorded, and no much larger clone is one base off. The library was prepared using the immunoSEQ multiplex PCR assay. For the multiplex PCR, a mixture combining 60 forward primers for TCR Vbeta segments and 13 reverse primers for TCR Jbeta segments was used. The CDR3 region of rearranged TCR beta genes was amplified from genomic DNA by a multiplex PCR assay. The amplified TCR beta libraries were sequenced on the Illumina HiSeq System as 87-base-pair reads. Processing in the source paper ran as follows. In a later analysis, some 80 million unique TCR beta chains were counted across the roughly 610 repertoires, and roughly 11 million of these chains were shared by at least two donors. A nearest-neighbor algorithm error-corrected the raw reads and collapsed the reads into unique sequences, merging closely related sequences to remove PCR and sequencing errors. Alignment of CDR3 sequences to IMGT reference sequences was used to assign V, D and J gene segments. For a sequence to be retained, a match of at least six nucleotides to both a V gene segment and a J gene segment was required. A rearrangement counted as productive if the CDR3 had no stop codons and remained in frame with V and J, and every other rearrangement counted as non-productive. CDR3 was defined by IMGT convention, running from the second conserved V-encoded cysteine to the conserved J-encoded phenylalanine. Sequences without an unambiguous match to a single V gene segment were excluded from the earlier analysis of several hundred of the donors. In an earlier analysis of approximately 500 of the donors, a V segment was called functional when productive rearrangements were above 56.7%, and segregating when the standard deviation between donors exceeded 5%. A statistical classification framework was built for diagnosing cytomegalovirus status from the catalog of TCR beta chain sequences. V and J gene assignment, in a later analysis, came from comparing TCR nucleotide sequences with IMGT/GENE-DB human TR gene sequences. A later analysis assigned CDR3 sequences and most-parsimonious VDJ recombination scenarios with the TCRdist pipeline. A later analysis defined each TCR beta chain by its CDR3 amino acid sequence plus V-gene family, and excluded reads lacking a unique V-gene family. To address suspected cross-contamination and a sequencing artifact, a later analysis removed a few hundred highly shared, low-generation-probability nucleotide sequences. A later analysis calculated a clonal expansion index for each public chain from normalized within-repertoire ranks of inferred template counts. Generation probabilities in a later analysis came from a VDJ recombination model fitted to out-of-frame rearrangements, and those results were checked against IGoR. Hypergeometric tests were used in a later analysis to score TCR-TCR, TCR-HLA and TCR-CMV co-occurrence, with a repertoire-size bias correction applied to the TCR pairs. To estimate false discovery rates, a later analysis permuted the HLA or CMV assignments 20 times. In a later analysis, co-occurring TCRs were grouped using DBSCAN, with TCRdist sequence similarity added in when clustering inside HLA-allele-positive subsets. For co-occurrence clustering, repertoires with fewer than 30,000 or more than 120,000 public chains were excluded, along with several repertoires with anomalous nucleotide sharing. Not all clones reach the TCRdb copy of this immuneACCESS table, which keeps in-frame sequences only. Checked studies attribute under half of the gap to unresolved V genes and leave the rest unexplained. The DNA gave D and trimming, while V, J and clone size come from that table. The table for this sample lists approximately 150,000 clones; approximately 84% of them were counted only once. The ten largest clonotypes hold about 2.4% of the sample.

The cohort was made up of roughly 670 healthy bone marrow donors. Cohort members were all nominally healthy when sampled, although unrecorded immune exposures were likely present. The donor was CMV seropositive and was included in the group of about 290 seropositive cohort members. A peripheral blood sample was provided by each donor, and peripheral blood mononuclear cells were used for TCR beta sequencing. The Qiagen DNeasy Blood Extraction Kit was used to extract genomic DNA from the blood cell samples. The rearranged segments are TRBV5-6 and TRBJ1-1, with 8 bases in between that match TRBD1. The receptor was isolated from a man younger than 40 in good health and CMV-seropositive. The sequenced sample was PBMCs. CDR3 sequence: CASSLNGRGRLEAFF. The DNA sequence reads TGTGCCAGCAGCTTGAATGGCAGGGGGCGTCTTGAAGCTTTCTTT.